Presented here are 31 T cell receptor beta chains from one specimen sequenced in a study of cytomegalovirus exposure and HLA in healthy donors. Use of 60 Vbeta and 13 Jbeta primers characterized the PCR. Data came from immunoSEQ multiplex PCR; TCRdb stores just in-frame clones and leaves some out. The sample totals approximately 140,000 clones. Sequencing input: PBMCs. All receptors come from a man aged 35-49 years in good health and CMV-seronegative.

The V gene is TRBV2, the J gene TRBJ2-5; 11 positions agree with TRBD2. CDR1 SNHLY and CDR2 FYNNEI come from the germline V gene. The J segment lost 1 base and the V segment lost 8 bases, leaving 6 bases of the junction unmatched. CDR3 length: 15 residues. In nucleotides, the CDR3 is TGTGCCAGCCGAGCCGGACTAGCGGGCCAAGAGACCCAGTACTTC. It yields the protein CASRAGLAGQETQYF.

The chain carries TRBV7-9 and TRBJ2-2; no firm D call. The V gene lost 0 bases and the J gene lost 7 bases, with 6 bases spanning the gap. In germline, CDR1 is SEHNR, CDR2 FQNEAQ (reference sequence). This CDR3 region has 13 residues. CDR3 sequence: CASSLAGGGELFF. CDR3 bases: TGTGCCAGCAGCTTAGCCGGTGGCGGGGAGCTGTTTTTT.

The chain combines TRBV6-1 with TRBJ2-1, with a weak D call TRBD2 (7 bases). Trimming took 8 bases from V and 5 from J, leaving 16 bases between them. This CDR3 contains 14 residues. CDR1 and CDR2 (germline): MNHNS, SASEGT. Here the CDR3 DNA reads TGTGCCAGCGTCAAACGGGGGGCGAACAATGAGCAGTTCTTC. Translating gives CASVKRGANNEQFF.

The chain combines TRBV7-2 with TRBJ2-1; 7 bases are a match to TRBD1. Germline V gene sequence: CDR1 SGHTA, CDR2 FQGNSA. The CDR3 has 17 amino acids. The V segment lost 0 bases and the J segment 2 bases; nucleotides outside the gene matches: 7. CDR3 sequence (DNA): TGTGCCAGCAGCTTAGCGGGGTCAGGGGGTCCCTACAATGAGCAGTTCTTC. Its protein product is CASSLAGSGGPYNEQFF.

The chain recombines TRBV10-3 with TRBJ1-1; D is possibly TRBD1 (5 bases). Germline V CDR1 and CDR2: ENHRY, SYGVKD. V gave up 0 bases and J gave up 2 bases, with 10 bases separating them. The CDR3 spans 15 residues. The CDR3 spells CAISESRRGNTEAFF. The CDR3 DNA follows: TGTGCCATCAGTGAGTCTCGGAGGGGAAACACTGAAGCTTTCTTT.

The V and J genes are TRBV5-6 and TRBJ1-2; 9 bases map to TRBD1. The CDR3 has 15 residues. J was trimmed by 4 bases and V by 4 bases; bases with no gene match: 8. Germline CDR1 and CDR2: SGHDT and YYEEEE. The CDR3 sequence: CASSAYRGQVYGYTF. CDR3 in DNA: TGTGCCAGCAGCGCGTACAGGGGGCAGGTCTATGGCTACACCTTC.

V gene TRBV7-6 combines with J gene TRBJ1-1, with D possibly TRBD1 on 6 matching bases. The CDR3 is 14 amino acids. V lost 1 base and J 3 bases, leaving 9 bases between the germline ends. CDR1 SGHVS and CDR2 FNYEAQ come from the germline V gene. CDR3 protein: CASSLDRAHTEAFF. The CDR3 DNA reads TGTGCCAGCAGCTTAGACAGGGCTCACACTGAAGCTTTCTTT.

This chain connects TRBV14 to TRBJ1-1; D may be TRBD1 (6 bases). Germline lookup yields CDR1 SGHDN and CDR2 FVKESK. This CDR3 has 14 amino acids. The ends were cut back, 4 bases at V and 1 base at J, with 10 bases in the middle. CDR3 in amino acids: CASSLGQTNTEAFF. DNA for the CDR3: TGTGCCAGCAGCCTCGGACAGACGAACACTGAAGCTTTCTTT.

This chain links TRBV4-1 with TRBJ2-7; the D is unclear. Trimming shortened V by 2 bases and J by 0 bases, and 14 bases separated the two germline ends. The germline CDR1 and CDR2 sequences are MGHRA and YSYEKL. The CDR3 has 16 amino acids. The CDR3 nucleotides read TGCGCCAGCAGCCAACTGGCGGATATAAGCTCCTACGAGCAGTACTTC. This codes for CASSQLADISSYEQYF.

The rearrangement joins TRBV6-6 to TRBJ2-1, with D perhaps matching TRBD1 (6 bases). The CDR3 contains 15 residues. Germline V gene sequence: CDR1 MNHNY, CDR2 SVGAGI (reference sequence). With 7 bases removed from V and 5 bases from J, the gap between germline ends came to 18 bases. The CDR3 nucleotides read TGTGCCAGCACCGCCCCCGGGACACCTAACAATGAGCAGTTCTTC. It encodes CASTAPGTPNNEQFF.

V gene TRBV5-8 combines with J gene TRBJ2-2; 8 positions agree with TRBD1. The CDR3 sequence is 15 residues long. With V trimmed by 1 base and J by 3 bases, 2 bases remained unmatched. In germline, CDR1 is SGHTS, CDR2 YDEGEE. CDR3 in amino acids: CASSLIRGHTGELFF. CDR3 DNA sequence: TGTGCCAGCAGCTTGATCAGGGGGCACACCGGGGAGCTGTTTTTT.

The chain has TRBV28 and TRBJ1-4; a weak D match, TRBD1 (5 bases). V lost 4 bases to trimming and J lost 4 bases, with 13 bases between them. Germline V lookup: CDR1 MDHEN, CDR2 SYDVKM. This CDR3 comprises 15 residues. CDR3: CASSWQQTDNEKLFF. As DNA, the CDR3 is TGTGCCAGCAGTTGGCAGCAGACAGATAATGAAAAACTGTTTTTT.

DNA of the CDR3: TGTGCCAGCACCAAGGACATTTACGAGCAGTACTTC. Residues: CASTKDIYEQYF. The chain links TRBV5-6 to TRBJ2-5, with TRBD1 as a possible D gene (5 bases). Matching the DNA end better, TRBJ2-7 makes the J call doubtful. There are 12 residues in the CDR3. Germline values: CDR1 SGHDT, CDR2 YYEEEE.

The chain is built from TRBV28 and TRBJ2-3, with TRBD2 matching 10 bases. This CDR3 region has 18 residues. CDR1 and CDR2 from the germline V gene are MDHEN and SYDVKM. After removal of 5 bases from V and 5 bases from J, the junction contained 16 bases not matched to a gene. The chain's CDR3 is CASSPIDLSGGLGDTQYF. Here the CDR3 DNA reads TGTGCCAGCAGTCCGATAGATCTTAGCGGGGGGTTGGGAGATACGCAGTATTTT.

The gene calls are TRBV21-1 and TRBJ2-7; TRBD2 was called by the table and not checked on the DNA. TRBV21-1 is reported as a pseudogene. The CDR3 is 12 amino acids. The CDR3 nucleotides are TGTGCCAGCAGCCACCATCGGGGGGAGCAGTACTTC. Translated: CASSHHRGEQYF.

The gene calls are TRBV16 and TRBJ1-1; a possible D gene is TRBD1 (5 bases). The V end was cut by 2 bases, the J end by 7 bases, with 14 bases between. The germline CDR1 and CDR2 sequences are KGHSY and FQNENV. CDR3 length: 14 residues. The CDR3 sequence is CASSQRWGVNEAFF. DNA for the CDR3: TGTGCCAGCAGCCAAAGATGGGGGGTAAATGAAGCTTTCTTT.

The CDR3 coding sequence is TGTGCCAGCAGCCTCACATATCGGACAGAAAATGAAAAACTGTTTTTT. This translates into CASSLTYRTENEKLFF. J is TRBJ1-4 and V is TRBV7-2, with TRBD1 as a possible D gene (6 bases). V lost 5 bases and J 5 bases, leaving 18 bases between the germline ends. There are 16 residues in the CDR3. The germline gives CDR1 SGHTA, CDR2 FQGNSA.

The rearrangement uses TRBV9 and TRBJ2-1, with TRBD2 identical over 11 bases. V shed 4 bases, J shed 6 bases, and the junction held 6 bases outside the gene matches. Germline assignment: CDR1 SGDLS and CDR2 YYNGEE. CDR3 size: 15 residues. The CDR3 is CASSSRLAGLNEQFF. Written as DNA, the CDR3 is TGTGCCAGCAGCTCGCGACTAGCGGGGCTCAATGAGCAGTTCTTC. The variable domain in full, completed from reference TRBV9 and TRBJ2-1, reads DSGVTQTPKHLITATGQRVTLRCSPRSGDLSVYWYQQSLDQGLQFLIQYYNGEERAKGNILERFSAQQFPDLHSELNLSSLELGDSALYFCASSSRLAGLNEQFFGPGTRLTVL.

The CDR3 coding sequence is TGTGCCAGCAGCTTAGGGGACATCAAAATCTACGAGCAGTACTTC. Translating it yields CASSLGDIKIYEQYF. The chain joins TRBV11-2 to TRBJ2-7; D might be TRBD1 (6 bases). V lost 1 base, J lost 3 bases, and 13 bases lay in between. There are 15 residues in the CDR3. Germline CDR1 and CDR2: SGHAT and FQNNGV.

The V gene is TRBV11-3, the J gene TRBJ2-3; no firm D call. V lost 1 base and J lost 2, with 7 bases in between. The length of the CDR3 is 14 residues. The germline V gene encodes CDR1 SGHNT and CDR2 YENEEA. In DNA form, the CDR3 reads TGTGCCAGCAGCTTAGGCGGAAACACAGATACGCAGTATTTT. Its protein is CASSLGGNTDTQYF.

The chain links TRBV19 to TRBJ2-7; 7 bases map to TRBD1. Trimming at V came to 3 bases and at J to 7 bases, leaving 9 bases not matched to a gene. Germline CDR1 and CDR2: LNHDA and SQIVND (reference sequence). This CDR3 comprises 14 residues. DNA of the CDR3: TGTGCCAGTAGTATCCCCAACAGGGGCGGTGAGCAGTACTTC. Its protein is CASSIPNRGGEQYF. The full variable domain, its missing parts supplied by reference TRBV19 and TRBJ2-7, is DGGITQSPKYLFRKEGQNVTLSCEQNLNHDAMYWYRQDPGQGLRLIYYSQIVNDFQKGDIAEGYSVSREKKESFPLTVTSAQKNPTAFYLCASSIPNRGGEQYFGPGTRLTVT.

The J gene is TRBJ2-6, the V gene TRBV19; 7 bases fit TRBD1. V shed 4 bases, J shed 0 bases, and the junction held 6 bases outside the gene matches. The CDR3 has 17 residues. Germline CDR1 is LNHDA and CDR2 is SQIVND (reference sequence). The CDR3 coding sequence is TGTGCCAGTAGTACACTGACAGGGTCCTCTGGGGCCAACGTCCTGACTTTC. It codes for CASSTLTGSSGANVLTF.

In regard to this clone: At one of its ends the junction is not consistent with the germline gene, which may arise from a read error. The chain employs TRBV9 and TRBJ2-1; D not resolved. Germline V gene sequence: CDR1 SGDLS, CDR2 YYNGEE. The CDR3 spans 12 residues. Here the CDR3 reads CASSVDPTEQFF. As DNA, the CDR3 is TGTGCCAGCAGCGTAGACCCCACTGAGCAATTCTTC.

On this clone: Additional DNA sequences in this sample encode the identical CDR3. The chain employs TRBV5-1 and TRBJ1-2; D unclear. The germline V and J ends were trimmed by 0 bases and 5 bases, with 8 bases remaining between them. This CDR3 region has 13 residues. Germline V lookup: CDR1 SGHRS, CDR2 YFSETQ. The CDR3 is CASSLGTGYGYTF. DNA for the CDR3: TGCGCCAGCAGCTTGGGGACGGGGTATGGCTACACCTTC.

CDR3 sequence (DNA): TGTGCCAGCAGCTTAGTCTGGACAGGGCCCCACGAGCAGTACTTC. As protein: CASSLVWTGPHEQYF. This chain joins TRBV7-2 and TRBJ2-7; 8 bases match TRBD1. The germline V gene has CDR1 SGHTA and CDR2 FQGNSA. CDR3 size: 15 residues. Losses at the gene ends were 1 base for V and 5 bases for J; bases not matched to a gene: 7.

As DNA, the CDR3 is TGTGCCAGCAGAGCACAGGGTCAGCCTAATGAAAAACTGTTTTTT. It translates to CASRAQGQPNEKLFF. The rearrangement links TRBV7-2 to TRBJ1-4; D is perhaps TRBD1 (6 bases). This CDR3 region has 15 residues. V was pared by 6 bases and J by 3 bases, with 14 bases between. Germline assignment: CDR1 SGHTA and CDR2 FQGNSA.

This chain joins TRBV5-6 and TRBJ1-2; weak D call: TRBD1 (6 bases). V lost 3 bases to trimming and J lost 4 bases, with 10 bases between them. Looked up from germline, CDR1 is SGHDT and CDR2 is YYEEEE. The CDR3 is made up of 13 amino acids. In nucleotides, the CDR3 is TGTGCCAGCAGCTGGACAGAGGGCTATGGCTACACCTTC. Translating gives CASSWTEGYGYTF.

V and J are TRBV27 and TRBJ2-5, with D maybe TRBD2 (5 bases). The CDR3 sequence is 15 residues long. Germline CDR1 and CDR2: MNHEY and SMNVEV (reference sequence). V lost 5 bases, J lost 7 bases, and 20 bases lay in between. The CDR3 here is CASSAAGGSTGTQYF. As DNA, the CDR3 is TGTGCCAGCAGTGCTGCTGGAGGAAGTACCGGGACCCAGTACTTC.

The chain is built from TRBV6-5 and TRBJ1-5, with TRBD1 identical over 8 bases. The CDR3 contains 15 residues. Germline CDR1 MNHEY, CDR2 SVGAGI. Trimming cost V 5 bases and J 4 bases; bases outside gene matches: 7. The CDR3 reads CASSPRTGTNQPQHF. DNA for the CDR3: TGTGCCAGCAGTCCCCGGACAGGGACGAATCAGCCCCAGCATTTT.

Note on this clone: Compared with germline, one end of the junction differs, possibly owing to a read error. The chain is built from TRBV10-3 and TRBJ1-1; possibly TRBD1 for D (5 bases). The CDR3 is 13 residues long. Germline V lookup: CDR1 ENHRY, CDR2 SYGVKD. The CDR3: CATREQSNAEAFF. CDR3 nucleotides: TGTGCCACCAGGGAGCAGTCGAACGCTGAAGCTTTCTTT.

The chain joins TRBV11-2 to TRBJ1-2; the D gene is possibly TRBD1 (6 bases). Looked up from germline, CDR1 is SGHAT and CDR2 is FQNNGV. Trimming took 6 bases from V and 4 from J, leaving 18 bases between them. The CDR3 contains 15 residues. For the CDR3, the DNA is TGTGCCAGCAGGCCACAGGGCATAGGGACCTATGGCTACACCTTC. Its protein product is CASRPQGIGTYGYTF. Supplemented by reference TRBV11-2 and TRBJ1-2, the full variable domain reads EAGVAQSPRYKIIEKRQSVAFWCNPISGHATLYWYQQILGQGPKLLIQFQNNGVVDDSQLPKDRFSAERLKGVDSTLKIQPAKLEDSAVYLCASRPQGIGTYGYTFGSGTRLTVV.